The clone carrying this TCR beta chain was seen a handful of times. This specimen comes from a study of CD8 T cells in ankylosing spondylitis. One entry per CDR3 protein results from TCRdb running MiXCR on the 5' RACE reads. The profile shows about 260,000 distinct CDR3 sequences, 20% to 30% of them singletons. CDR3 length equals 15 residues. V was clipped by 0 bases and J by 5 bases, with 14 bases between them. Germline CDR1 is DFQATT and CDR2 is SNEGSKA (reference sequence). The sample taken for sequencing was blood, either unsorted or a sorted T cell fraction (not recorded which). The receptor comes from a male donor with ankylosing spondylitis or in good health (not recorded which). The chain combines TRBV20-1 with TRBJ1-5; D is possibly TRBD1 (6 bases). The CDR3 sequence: CSARDGATGDQPQHF. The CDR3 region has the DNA TGCAGTGCTAGAGATGGGGCGACAGGTGATCAGCCCCAGCATTTT.